Each of the 22 T cell receptor beta chains below was sequenced from the same sample in a study of pediatric ulcerative colitis. Method: immunoSEQ multiplex PCR; TCRdb's copy keeps in-frame clones and lacks some. The sample carries 55,000 to 75,000 clones, roughly 90% recorded once. Sample: blood. Receptors originate from a boy aged 10-17 years with severe ulcerative colitis.

The chain carries TRBV19 and TRBJ2-1, with 7 bases identical to TRBD1. Per the germline V gene, CDR1 is LNHDA and CDR2 is SQIVND (reference sequence). V lost 5 bases and J lost 2; bases outside the gene matches: 6. The CDR3 contains 15 residues. The CDR3 DNA is TGTGCCAGTAGTCTAAACAGGGGCACCTACAATGAGCAGTTCTTC. Protein product: CASSLNRGTYNEQFF. Filled out from reference TRBV19 and TRBJ2-1, the complete variable domain reads DGGITQSPKYLFRKEGQNVTLSCEQNLNHDAMYWYRQDPGQGLRLIYYSQIVNDFQKGDIAEGYSVSREKKESFPLTVTSAQKNPTAFYLCASSLNRGTYNEQFFGPGTRLTVL.

The CDR3 nucleotides read TGTGCCAGCCGGGGGGACAGGGGGACTGAAGCTTTCTTT. This encodes CASRGDRGTEAFF. This sequence joins TRBV2 and TRBJ1-1; TRBD1 matches at 11 bases. Per the germline V gene, CDR1 is SNHLY and CDR2 is FYNNEI. The CDR3 is 13 amino acids. Germline trimming cut 8 bases from V and 5 bases from J; bases unmatched to any gene: 4.

The V gene is TRBV29-1, the J gene TRBJ2-3, with 9 bases lining up with TRBD2. The CDR3 spans 15 residues. Germline CDR1 is SQVTM and CDR2 is ANQGSEA. The V gene end was trimmed by 7 bases and the J gene end by 1 base; junction bases not matched to a gene: 9. CDR3 sequence reads: CSARTWTSGTDTQYF. As DNA, the CDR3 is TGCAGCGCCCGTACCTGGACTAGCGGCACAGATACGCAGTATTTT.

The chain employs TRBV18 and TRBJ1-1, with 7 nucleotides matching TRBD1. This CDR3 has 14 amino acids. In germline, CDR1 is KGHSH, CDR2 LQKENI. The junction had 8 bases not matched to a gene; V was cut back by 5 bases and J by 5 bases. This chain's CDR3 is CASSEGAGNTEAFF. In nucleotides, the CDR3 is TGTGCCAGCTCAGAGGGGGCCGGGAATACTGAAGCTTTCTTT.

The chain carries TRBV30 and TRBJ2-1, with unresolved D. CDR1 and CDR2 from the germline V gene are GTSNPN and SVGIG (reference sequence). Trimming stripped 0 bases from V and 15 bases from J, with 9 bases between. The CDR3 is 10 residues long. CDR3 bases: TGTGCCTGGAGTGTTAGTCCTCGGTTCTTC. It yields the protein CAWSVSPRFF. The full variable domain, in which reference TRBV30 and TRBJ2-1 provide the parts outside the CDR3, is SQTIHQWPATLVQPVGSPLSLECTVEGTSNPNLYWYRQAAGRGLQLLFYSVGIGQISSEVPQNLSASRPQDRQFILSSKKLLLSDSGFYLCAWSVSPRFFGPGTRLTVL.

The J gene is TRBJ1-1, the V gene TRBV19, with D maybe TRBD1 (6 bases). The germline gives CDR1 LNHDA, CDR2 SQIVND (reference sequence). The CDR3 is 14 amino acids. The V gene lost 3 bases and the J gene lost 5 bases, with 13 bases spanning the gap. The CDR3 loop is CASSIRGAYTEAFF. In nucleotides, the CDR3 is TGTGCCAGTAGTATTAGGGGGGCTTATACTGAAGCTTTCTTT.

CDR3 coding DNA: TGTGCCAGCAGTTTATCCGGGGAGATCTACGAGCAGTACTTC. Translating it yields CASSLSGEIYEQYF. The chain has TRBV27 and TRBJ2-7; D perhaps matches TRBD2 (5 bases). V was cut by 0 bases and J by 3 bases, with 9 bases left in between. CDR3 length: 14 residues. Germline-derived CDR1 and CDR2 are MNHEY and SMNVEV (reference sequence).

The V and J genes are TRBV10-3 and TRBJ1-1; D may be TRBD1 (5 bases). The germline V gene encodes CDR1 ENHRY and CDR2 SYGVKD. The CDR3 length is 14 residues. V was shortened by 3 bases and J by 1 base, with 9 bases between the two germline ends. The CDR3 DNA follows: TGTGCCATCAGTGATCTACAGGAGAACACTGAAGCTTTCTTT. This translates into CAISDLQENTEAFF.

The J gene is TRBJ1-1, the V gene TRBV19, with D possibly being TRBD1 (5 bases). V lost 11 bases and J 7 bases, leaving 17 bases between the germline ends. The CDR3 loop spans 12 amino acids. Germline values: CDR1 LNHDA, CDR2 SQIVND (reference sequence). CDR3 sequence reads: CAAGSWPDEAFF. In DNA form, the CDR3 reads TGTGCCGCAGGGAGTTGGCCGGATGAAGCTTTCTTT.

Concerning this clone: One junction end does not reproduce the germline sequence, and a read error may be involved. CDR3 loop: CATSRDRAATRQF. CDR3 sequence (DNA): TGTGCCACCAGCAGAGATCGGGCGGCGACTAGGCAGTTC. V is TRBV15 and J is TRBJ2-7; maybe TRBD2 (6 bases). The CDR3 is 13 residues long. The V gene's germline CDR1 is LNHNV and CDR2 YYDKDF (reference sequence). The full variable domain, rest sourced from reference TRBV15 and TRBJ2-7, is DAMVIQNPRYQVTQFGKPVTLSCSQTLNHNVMYWYQQKSSQAPKLLFHYYDKDFNNEADTPDNFQSRRPNTSFCFLDIRSPGLGDTAMYLCATSRDRAATRQFGPGTRLTVT.

The CDR3 bases are TGTGCCAGCAGTGGCCGTTGGGAGCAGTACTTC. Its translation is CASSGRWEQYF. The chain recombines TRBV25-1 with TRBJ2-7; unclear D gene. The CDR3 has 11 amino acids. V was shortened by 4 bases and J by 7 bases, with 8 bases between the two germline ends. CDR1 MGHDK and CDR2 SYGVNS come from the germline V gene.

The CDR3 spells CASSGGARSEAFF. The CDR3 DNA reads TGTGCCAGCAGCGGGGGGGCGCGGTCTGAAGCTTTCTTT. The rearrangement joins TRBV13 to TRBJ1-1; D is perhaps TRBD1 (6 bases). This CDR3 has 13 residues. Trimming left V 5 bases short and J 6 bases short, with 13 bases between. CDR1 is PRHDT and CDR2 is FYEKMQ in the germline V gene (reference sequence).

The chain recombines TRBV7-9 with TRBJ1-2; maybe TRBD1 (5 bases). V lost 6 bases and J lost 8, with 13 bases in between. The CDR3 sequence is 12 residues long. The germline gives CDR1 SEHNR, CDR2 FQNEAQ (reference sequence). The CDR3 nucleotides read TGTGCCAGCAGTTGGGACGGCCGGGGCTACACCTTC. Its translation is CASSWDGRGYTF.

This clone came up once. The chain uses TRBV4-2 and TRBJ2-2; D not resolved. The CDR3 runs to 15 residues. Germline lookup yields CDR1 LGHNA and CDR2 YNFKEQ. The V and J ends lost 2 bases and 1 base respectively, with 8 bases between them. CDR3 protein: CASSQPTLNTGELFF. DNA of the CDR3: TGTGCCAGCAGCCAACCAACGTTGAACACCGGGGAGCTGTTTTTT.

This sequence joins TRBV12-5 and TRBJ2-1; no clear D. The V gene's germline CDR1 is LGHNT and CDR2 FRNRAP. This CDR3 has 13 amino acids. Trimming stripped 1 base from V and 4 bases from J, with 5 bases between. The DNA of the CDR3 is TGTGCTAGTGGTTTGGGGCTTTACAATGAGCAGTTCTTC. Its translation is CASGLGLYNEQFF.

The rearrangement uses TRBV30 and TRBJ1-5; a weak D match, TRBD1 (5 bases). Germline-derived CDR1 and CDR2 are GTSNPN and SVGIG (reference sequence). The CDR3 contains 14 residues. Trimming took 2 bases from V and 4 from J, leaving 12 bases between them. CDR3 in DNA: TGTGCCTGGAGTAGTACAGGCTTTAATCAGCCCCAGCATTTT. Encoded protein: CAWSSTGFNQPQHF. Drawing the rest from reference TRBV30 and TRBJ1-5, the complete variable domain is SQTIHQWPATLVQPVGSPLSLECTVEGTSNPNLYWYRQAAGRGLQLLFYSVGIGQISSEVPQNLSASRPQDRQFILSSKKLLLSDSGFYLCAWSSTGFNQPQHFGDGTRLSIL.

This chain connects TRBV5-8 to TRBJ1-4, with D perhaps TRBD1 (5 bases). Trimming stripped 3 bases from V and 8 bases from J, with 14 bases between. The CDR3 is 14 residues long. CDR1 is SGHTS, CDR2 YDEGEE, per germline. CDR3 sequence reads: CASSSGRDGEKLFF. CDR3 DNA: TGTGCCAGCAGCTCCGGACGGGACGGCGAAAAACTGTTTTTT.

The chain joins TRBV6-4 to TRBJ2-7; D is undetermined. Germline assignment: CDR1 MRHNA and CDR2 SNTAGT. V shed 7 bases and J shed 3 bases, with 7 bases lying between them. This CDR3 contains 11 residues. The CDR3 protein is CASKNYYEQYF. The CDR3, as DNA: TGTGCCAGCAAAAATTACTACGAGCAGTACTTC.

The CDR3 DNA follows: TGCGCCAGCAGCCAAGGTTCCTACGGAACGGACATTCAGTACTTC. This translates into CASSQGSYGTDIQYF. The V gene is TRBV4-1, the J gene TRBJ2-4; D not resolved. CDR1 and CDR2 (germline): MGHRA, YSYEKL. The CDR3 consists of 15 residues. V was trimmed by 1 base and J by 8 bases, leaving 15 bases between them.

The rearrangement uses TRBV29-1 and TRBJ2-3, with TRBD1 identical over 10 bases. V shed 5 bases and J 5 bases; nucleotides not matched to a gene: 7. Germline V gene lookup returns CDR1 SQVTM and CDR2 ANQGSEA. The CDR3 is made up of 14 amino acids. The CDR3 region is CSVPDRGRGDTQYF. The CDR3 DNA reads TGCAGCGTTCCTGACAGGGGGCGCGGAGATACGCAGTATTTT.

V is TRBV19 and J is TRBJ2-2; a weak D match, TRBD2 (5 bases). In germline, CDR1 is LNHDA, CDR2 SQIVND (reference sequence). The CDR3 has 14 residues. The germline V and J ends were trimmed by 5 bases and 5 bases, with 12 bases remaining between them. The chain's CDR3 is CASSGLGETGELFF. The DNA of the CDR3 is TGTGCCAGTAGTGGCCTCGGGGAGACCGGGGAGCTGTTTTTT.

This clone was detected only once. This chain links TRBV6-1 with TRBJ2-7; 8 nucleotides agree with TRBD2. The CDR3 sequence is 15 residues long. Germline lookup yields CDR1 MNHNS and CDR2 SASEGT. The V segment lost 2 bases and the J segment 3 bases; nucleotides outside the gene matches: 6. The CDR3 bases are TGTGCCAGCAGTGAAATCGGGGGGGGCTACTACGAGCAGTACTTC. Translated: CASSEIGGGYYEQYF.